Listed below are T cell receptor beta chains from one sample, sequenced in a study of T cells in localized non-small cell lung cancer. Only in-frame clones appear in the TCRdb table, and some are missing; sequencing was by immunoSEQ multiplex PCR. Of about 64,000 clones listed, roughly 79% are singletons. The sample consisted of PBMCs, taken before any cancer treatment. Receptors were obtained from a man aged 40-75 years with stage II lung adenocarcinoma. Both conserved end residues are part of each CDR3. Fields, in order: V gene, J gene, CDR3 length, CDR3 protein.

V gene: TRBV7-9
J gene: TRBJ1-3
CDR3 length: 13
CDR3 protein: CASSSGNLNTIYF

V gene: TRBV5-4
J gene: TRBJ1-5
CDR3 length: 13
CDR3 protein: CASSSQGNQPQHF

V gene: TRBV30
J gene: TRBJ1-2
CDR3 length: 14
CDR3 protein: CAWSRGPREDGYTF

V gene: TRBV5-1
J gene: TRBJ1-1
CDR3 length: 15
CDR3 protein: CASSLGHLMNTEAFF

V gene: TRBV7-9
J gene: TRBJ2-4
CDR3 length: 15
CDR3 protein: CASSLATSGSNIQYF

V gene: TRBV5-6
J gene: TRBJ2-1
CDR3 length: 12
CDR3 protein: CASSYSRGEQFF

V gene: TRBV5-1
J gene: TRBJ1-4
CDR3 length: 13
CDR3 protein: CASSSDPNEKLFF

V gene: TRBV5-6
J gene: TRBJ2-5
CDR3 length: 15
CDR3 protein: CASSGRAGYQETQYF

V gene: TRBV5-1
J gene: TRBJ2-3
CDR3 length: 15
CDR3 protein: CASSLEAPDADTQYF

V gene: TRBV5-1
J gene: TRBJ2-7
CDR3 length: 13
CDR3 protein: CASSEGDRKPLYF

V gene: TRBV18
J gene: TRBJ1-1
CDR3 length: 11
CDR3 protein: CASSPGQIAFF

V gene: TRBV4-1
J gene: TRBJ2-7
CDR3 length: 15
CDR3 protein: CASSQGGDRAHEQYF

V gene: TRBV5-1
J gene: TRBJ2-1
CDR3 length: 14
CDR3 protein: CASSLDRVYNEQFF

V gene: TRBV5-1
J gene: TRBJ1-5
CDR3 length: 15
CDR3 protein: CASARGDRDLEPQHF

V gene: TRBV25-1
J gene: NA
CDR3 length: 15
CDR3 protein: CASSATSGGSYEQYF

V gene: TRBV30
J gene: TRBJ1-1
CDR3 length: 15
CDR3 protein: CAWSSRGAGGTEAFF

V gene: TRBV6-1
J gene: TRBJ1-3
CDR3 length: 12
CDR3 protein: CASSEGRNTIYF

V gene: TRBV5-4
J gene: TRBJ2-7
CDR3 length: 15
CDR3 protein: CASSLGVTAAYEQYF

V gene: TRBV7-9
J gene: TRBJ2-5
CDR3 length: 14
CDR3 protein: CASSLLANGETQYF

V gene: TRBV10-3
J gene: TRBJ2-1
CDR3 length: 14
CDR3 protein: CAISDWGSPNEQFF

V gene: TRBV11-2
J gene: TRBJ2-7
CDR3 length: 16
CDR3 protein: CASSLLKGPGIGEQYF

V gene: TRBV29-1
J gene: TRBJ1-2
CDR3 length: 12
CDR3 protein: CSGSATNYGYTF

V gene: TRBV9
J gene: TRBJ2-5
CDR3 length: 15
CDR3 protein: CASSSGTGVQETQYF

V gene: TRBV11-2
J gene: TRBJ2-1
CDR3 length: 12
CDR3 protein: CASSPSGYEQFF

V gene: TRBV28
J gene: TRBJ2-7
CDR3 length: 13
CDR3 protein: CAVSGRPSYEQYF

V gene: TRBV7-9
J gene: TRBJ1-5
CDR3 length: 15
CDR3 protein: CASGPRGHGNQPQHF